This TCR beta chain was identified in a study of CD8+ T cells in alopecia areata. Study-wide context: Treatment comprised oral tofacitinib, 5 to 10 mg twice daily, in treated patients. General study points: While tofacitinib was given, many expanded lesional clones persisted in scalp and blood.

Sample treatment: oral pan-JAK inhibitor, 5-10 mg twice daily. Investigators isolated RNA and reverse transcribed it into cDNA to act as the sequencing template. Some clones are missing from TCRdb's copy, which holds only in-frame ones; the method was immunoSEQ multiplex PCR. Of about 160,000 clones listed, less than 70% are singletons. This clone was observed a handful of times. The antigen is unknown. The sequence was obtained from a human donor with alopecia areata. The source was CD4+ T cells sorted from blood, collected at week 4, from a patient treated with tofacitinib.

CDR3 loop: CAWSFTTRGYTF. CDR3 sequence (DNA): TGTGCCTGGAGTTTTACGACCCGAGGCTACACCTTC. The rearrangement joins TRBV30 to TRBJ1-2; D not certain. The CDR3 runs to 12 residues. Looked up from germline, CDR1 is GTSNPN and CDR2 is SVGIG (reference sequence). V was shortened by 2 bases and J by 8 bases, with 12 bases between the two germline ends.